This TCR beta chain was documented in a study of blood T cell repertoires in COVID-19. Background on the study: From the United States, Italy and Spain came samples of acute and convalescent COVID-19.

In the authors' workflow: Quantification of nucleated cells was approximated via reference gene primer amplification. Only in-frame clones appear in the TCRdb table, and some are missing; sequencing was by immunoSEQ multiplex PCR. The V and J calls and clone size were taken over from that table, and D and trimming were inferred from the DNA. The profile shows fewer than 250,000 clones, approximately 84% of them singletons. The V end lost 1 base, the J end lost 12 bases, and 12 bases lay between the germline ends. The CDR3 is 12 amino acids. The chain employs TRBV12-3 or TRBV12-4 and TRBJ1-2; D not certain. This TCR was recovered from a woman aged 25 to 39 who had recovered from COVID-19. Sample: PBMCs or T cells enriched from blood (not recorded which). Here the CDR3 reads CASSLVGQSHTF. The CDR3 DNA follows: TGTGCCAGCAGTTTAGTTGGCCAGTCCCACACCTTC.